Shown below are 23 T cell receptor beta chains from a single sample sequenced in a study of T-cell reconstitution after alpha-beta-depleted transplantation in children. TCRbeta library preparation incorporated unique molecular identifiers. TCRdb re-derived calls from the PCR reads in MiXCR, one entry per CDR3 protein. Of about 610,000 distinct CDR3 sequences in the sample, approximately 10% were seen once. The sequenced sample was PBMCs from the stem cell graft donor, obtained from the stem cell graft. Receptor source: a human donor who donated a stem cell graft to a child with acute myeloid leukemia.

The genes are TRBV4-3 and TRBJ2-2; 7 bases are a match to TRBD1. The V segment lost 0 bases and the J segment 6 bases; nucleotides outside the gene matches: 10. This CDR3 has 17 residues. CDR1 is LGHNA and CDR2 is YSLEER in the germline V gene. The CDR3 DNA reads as TGCGCCAGCAGCCAAGATATTCGGGACAGTCCCCCCGGGGAGCTGTTTTTT. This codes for CASSQDIRDSPPGELFF.

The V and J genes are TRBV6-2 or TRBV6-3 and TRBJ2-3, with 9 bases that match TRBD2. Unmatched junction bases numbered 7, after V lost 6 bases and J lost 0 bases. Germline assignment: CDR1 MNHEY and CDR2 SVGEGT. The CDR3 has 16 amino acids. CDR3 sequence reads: CASRTSGSPSTDTQYF. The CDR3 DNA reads TGTGCCAGCAGGACTAGCGGCAGCCCTAGCACAGATACGCAGTATTTT.

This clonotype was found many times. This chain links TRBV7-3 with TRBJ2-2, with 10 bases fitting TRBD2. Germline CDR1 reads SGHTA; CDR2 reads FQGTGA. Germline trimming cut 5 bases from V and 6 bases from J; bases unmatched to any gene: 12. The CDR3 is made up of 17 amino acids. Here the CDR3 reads CASSPQDGLAEAGELFF. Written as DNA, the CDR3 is TGTGCCAGCAGCCCCCAGGATGGACTAGCGGAGGCCGGGGAGCTGTTTTTT.

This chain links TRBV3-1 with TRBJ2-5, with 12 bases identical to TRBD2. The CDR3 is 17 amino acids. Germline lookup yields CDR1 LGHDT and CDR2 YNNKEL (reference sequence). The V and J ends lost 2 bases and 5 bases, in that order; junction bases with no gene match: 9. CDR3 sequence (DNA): TGTGCCAGCAGCCAACCCCTAGCGGGAGGGCCCCTGGAGACCCAGTACTTC. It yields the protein CASSQPLAGGPLETQYF.

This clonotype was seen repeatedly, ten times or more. CDR3 amino acids: CASSFPLSGPRTSSEETQYF. As DNA, the CDR3 is TGCGCCAGCAGCTTCCCCCTCAGCGGACCCCGCACCTCGTCGGAGGAGACCCAGTACTTC. J is TRBJ2-5 and V is TRBV5-1, with D perhaps matching TRBD2 (5 bases). The CDR3 length is 20 residues. V lost 2 bases and J lost 5, with 31 bases in between. The germline gives CDR1 SGHRS, CDR2 YFSETQ.

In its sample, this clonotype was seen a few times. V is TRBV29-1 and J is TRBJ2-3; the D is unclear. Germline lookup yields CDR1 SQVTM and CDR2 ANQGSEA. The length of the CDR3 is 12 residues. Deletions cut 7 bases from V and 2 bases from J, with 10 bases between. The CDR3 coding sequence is TGCAGCGGTGACTCAAACACAGATACGCAGTATTTT. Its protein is CSGDSNTDTQYF.

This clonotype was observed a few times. The CDR3 here is CSARWRGPSYEQYF. The CDR3 DNA reads as TGCAGTGCGCGCTGGCGGGGACCCTCCTACGAGCAGTACTTC. The rearrangement links TRBV20-1 to TRBJ2-7; D is possibly TRBD2 (6 bases). Between the trimmed V and J ends, which lost 6 bases and 0 bases, there was a span of 15 bases. This CDR3 has 14 residues. Germline CDR1 reads DFQATT; CDR2 reads SNEGSKA (reference sequence).

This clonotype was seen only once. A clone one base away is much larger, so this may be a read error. CDR3 in amino acids: CASSLGLAGRPSYKQYF. CDR3 coding DNA: TGTGCCAGCAGCTTGGGACTAGCGGGCCGACCAAGCTACAAGCAGTACTTC. This chain links TRBV7-2 with TRBJ2-7; the match to TRBD2 covers 12 bases. The CDR3 runs 17 residues. CDR1 SGHTA and CDR2 FQGNSA come from the germline V gene. Full variable domain (outside the CDR3, taken from reference TRBV7-2 and TRBJ2-7): GAGVSQSPSNKVTEKGKDVELRCDPISGHTALYWYRQSLGQGLEFLIYFQGNSAPDKSGLPSDRFSAERTGGSVSTLTIQRTQQEDSAVYLCASSLGLAGRPSYKQYFGPGTRLTVT.

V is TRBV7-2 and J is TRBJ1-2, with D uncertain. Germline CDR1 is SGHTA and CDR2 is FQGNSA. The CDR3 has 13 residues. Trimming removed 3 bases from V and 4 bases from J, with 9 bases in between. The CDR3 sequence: CASSFGRSYGYTF. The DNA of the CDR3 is TGTGCCAGCAGCTTCGGACGGAGCTATGGCTACACCTTC.

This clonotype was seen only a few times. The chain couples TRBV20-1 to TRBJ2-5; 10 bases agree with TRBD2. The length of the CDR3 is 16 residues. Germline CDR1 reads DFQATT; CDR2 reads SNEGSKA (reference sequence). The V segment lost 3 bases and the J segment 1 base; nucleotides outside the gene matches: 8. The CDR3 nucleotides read TGCAGTGCTAGTTACGGTCTAGCGGGAGTCCAAGAGACCCAGTACTTC. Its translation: CSASYGLAGVQETQYF.

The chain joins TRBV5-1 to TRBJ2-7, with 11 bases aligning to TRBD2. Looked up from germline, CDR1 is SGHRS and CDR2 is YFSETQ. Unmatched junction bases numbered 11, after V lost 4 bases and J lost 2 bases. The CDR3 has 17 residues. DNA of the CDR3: TGCGCCAGCAGCCCGGGACTAGCGGAACTTGTTACCTACGAGCAGTACTTC. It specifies CASSPGLAELVTYEQYF.

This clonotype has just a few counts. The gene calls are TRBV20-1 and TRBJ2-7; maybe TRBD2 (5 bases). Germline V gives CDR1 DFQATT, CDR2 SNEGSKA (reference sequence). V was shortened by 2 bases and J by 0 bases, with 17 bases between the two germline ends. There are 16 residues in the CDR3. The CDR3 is CSARLPGRAISYEQYF. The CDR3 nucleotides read TGCAGTGCTAGACTCCCTGGGCGGGCGATCTCCTACGAGCAGTACTTC.

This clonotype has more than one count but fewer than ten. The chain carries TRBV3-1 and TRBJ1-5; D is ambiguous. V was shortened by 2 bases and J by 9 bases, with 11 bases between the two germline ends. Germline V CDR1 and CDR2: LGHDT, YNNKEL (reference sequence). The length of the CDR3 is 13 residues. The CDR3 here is CASSQRQRGPQHF. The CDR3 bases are TGTGCCAGCAGCCAACGCCAGAGAGGGCCCCAGCATTTT.

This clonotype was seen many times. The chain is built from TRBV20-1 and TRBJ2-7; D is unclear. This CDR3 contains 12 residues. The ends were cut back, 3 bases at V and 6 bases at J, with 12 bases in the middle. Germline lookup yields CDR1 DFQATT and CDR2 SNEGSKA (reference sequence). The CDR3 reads CSARDHLLEQYF. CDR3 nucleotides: TGCAGTGCTAGGGACCACCTTCTCGAGCAGTACTTC.

CDR3 residues: CATSDATGGNIQYF. The CDR3 bases are TGTGCCACCAGTGATGCCACAGGGGGGAACATTCAGTACTTC. This chain joins TRBV24-1 and TRBJ2-4; 8 nucleotides line up with TRBD1. This CDR3 spans 14 amino acids. Germline-derived CDR1 and CDR2 are KGHDR and SFDVKD. With 3 bases clipped from V and 7 bases from J, the junction kept 4 bases outside the gene matches.

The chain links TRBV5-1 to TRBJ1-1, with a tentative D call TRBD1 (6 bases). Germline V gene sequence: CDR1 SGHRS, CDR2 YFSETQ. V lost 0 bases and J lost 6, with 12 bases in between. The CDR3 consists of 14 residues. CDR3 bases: TGCGCCAGCAGCTTGGTTGGGGGCTCGCCTGAAGCTTTCTTT. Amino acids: CASSLVGGSPEAFF.

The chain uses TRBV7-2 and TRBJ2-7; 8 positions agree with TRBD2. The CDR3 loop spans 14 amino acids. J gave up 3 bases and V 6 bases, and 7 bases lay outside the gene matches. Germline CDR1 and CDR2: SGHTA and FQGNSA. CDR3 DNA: TGTGCCAGCAGACAAGCGGGAGCCGACTACGAGCAGTACTTC. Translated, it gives CASRQAGADYEQYF. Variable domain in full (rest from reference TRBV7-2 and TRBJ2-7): GAGVSQSPSNKVTEKGKDVELRCDPISGHTALYWYRQSLGQGLEFLIYFQGNSAPDKSGLPSDRFSAERTGGSVSTLTIQRTQQEDSAVYLCASRQAGADYEQYFGPGTRLTVT.

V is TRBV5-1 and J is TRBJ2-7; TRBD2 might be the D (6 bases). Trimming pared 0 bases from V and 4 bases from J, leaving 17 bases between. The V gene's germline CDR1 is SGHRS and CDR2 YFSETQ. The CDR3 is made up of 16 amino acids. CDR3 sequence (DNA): TGCGCCAGCAGCTTGGAGCTTGCGGGATCCCTTTACGAGCAGTACTTC. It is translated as CASSLELAGSLYEQYF.

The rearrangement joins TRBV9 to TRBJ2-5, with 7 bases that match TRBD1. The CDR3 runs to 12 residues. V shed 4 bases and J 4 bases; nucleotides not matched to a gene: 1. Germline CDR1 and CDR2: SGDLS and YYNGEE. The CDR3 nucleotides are TGTGCCAGCAGCAGGGGGCTAGAGACCCAGTACTTC. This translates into CASSRGLETQYF.

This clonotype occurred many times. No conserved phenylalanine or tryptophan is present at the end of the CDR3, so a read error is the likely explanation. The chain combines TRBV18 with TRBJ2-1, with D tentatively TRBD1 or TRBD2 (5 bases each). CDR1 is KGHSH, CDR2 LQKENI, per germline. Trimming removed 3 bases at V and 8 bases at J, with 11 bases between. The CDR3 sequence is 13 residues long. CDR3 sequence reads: CASSPGRGYEQFS. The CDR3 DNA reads TGTGCCAGCTCACCGGGACGGGGTTATGAGCAGTTCTCC.

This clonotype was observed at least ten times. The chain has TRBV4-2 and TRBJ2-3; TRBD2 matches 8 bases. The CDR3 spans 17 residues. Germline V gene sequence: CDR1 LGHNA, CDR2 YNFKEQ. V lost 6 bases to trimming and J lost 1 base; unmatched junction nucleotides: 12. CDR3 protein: CASSPRITSGRTDTQYF. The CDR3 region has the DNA TGTGCCAGCAGTCCTCGTATAACTAGCGGACGCACAGATACGCAGTATTTT.

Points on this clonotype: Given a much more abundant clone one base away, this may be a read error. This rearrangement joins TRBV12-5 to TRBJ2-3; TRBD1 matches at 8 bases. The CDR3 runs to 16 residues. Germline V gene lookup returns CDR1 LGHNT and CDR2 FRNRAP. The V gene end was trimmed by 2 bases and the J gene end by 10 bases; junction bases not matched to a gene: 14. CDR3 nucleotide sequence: TGTGCTAGTGGTTTGCAGCAGGGGGCGAGTGGGAATGCGCAGTATTTT. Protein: CASGLQQGASGNAQYF.

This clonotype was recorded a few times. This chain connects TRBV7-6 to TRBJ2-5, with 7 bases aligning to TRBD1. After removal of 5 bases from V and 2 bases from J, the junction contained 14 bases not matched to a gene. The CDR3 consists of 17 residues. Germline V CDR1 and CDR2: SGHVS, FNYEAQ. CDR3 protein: CASSRTETGTVQETQYF. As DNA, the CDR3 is TGTGCCAGCAGCCGAACTGAAACCGGGACAGTACAAGAGACCCAGTACTTC.